The T cell receptor (beta chain) under discussion was sequenced for a study of T-cell memory formation after mild COVID-19. One entry per CDR3 protein results from TCRdb running MiXCR on the 5' RACE reads. The data contain a few hundred thousand distinct CDR3 sequences, roughly 20% of them seen just once; the ten biggest clones take up under 8.5%. The germline CDR1 and CDR2 sequences are SQVTM and ANQGSEA. The CDR3 has 16 residues. Trimming pared 7 bases from V and 9 bases from J, leaving 28 bases between. This clonotype occurred a few times. V and J are TRBV29-1 and TRBJ2-4; D gene uncertain. Sequences were obtained from PBMCs or a T cell subset sorted from them (not recorded which). This clonotype was obtained from an adult woman who had mild COVID-19 (a few samples of this study predate the infection). Cell type and time point are not known. This chain's CDR3 is CSAPPNLPRQLGIQYF. CDR3 coding DNA: TGCAGCGCTCCGCCGAACCTCCCTCGTCAATTGGGCATTCAGTACTTC.